This passage covers 23 T cell receptor beta chains from one sample sequenced in a study of blood T cell repertoires in COVID-19. Only in-frame clones appear in the TCRdb table, and some are missing; sequencing was by immunoSEQ multiplex PCR. The sample carries fewer than 500,000 clones, approximately 80% recorded once. The sample comprised peripheral blood. The receptor source for this set is a human donor with acute or convalescent COVID-19. The donor label of this sample is uncertain.

The chain uses TRBV11-2 and TRBJ2-7; TRBD2 aligns across 9 bases. Trimming removed 8 bases from V and 0 bases from J; junction bases left unmatched: 11. The CDR3 covers 16 residues. Looked up from germline, CDR1 is SGHAT and CDR2 is FQNNGV. DNA for the CDR3: TGTGCCAGCGGACTACGAGGTAGCGGGAGCTCCTACGAGCAGTACTTC. Amino acids: CASGLRGSGSSYEQYF.

The V call is TRBV9, the J call TRBJ2-1; 10 bases agree with TRBD1. CDR1 and CDR2 from the germline V gene are SGDLS and YYNGEE. The CDR3 length is 16 residues. After removal of 0 bases from V and 2 bases from J, the junction contained 2 bases not matched to a gene. The CDR3 DNA reads TGTGCCAGCAGCGTAGCGGGACAGGGGACCTACAATGAGCAGTTCTTC. It yields the protein CASSVAGQGTYNEQFF.

The chain recombines TRBV5-1 with TRBJ1-1; perhaps TRBD1 as D (6 bases). The germline V gene encodes CDR1 SGHRS and CDR2 YFSETQ. V was shortened by 0 bases and J by 2 bases, with 17 bases between the two germline ends. The CDR3 is 17 amino acids. The CDR3 nucleotides read TGCGCCAGCAGCTTGGGCTATGTTCGACAGGCCAACACTGAAGCTTTCTTT. This sequence encodes CASSLGYVRQANTEAFF.

This clone was seen a single time. V gene TRBV18 combines with J gene TRBJ1-1; D perhaps matches TRBD1 (5 bases). The CDR3 has 13 residues. V was cut by 3 bases and J by 5 bases, with 10 bases left in between. Per germline, CDR1 KGHSH and CDR2 LQKENI. In DNA, the CDR3 is TGTGCCAGCTCACCCCAGGGTGTGACTGAAGCTTTCTTT. Its translation is CASSPQGVTEAFF.

The V and J genes are TRBV5-1 and TRBJ1-1, with TRBD1 identical over 11 bases. The trim removed 0 bases at V and 10 bases at J, leaving 8 bases unmatched. This CDR3 is 15 amino acids long. The germline CDR1 and CDR2 sequences are SGHRS and YFSETQ. CDR3 DNA sequence: TGCGCCAGCAGCTTGGGGGACAGGGGGAGGAACGGAGCTTTCTTT. Translation gives CASSLGDRGRNGAFF.

The chain is built from TRBV4-1 and TRBJ2-2; 7 bases are shared with TRBD2. Germline-derived CDR1 and CDR2 are MGHRA and YSYEKL. V shed 0 bases and J 1 base; nucleotides not matched to a gene: 5. The CDR3 sequence is 17 residues long. The CDR3 sequence is CASSQDPSGRNTGELFF. The CDR3 DNA sequence: TGCGCCAGCAGCCAAGACCCTAGCGGTCGGAACACCGGGGAGCTGTTTTTT.

J is TRBJ1-1 and V is TRBV5-1; perhaps TRBD1 as D (6 bases). CDR1 and CDR2 from the germline V gene are SGHRS and YFSETQ. Trimming cost V 2 bases and J 4 bases, with 9 bases left between them. The CDR3 length is 13 residues. This CDR3 is CASSFNRATEAFF. CDR3 nucleotides: TGCGCCAGCAGCTTCAACAGGGCCACTGAAGCTTTCTTT.

The chain links TRBV10-3 to TRBJ2-1; TRBD2 might be the D (5 bases). The V gene's germline CDR1 is ENHRY and CDR2 SYGVKD. V was shortened by 7 bases and J by 8 bases, with 18 bases between the two germline ends. The CDR3 is 14 amino acids. CDR3 sequence: CAITSGLSNYEQFF. In DNA, the CDR3 is TGTGCCATCACCTCTGGACTCTCTAACTATGAGCAGTTCTTC.

This chain connects TRBV19 to TRBJ2-3, with 9 nucleotides matching TRBD1. V dropped 6 bases and J dropped 3; count of bases not matched to a gene: 10. The CDR3 runs to 16 residues. The germline V gene has CDR1 LNHDA and CDR2 SQIVND (reference sequence). Here the CDR3 reads CASRTGTGKITDTQYF. CDR3 sequence (DNA): TGTGCCAGTAGAACCGGGACAGGGAAGATTACAGATACGCAGTATTTT.

J is TRBJ2-2 and V is TRBV18, with a possible D match to TRBD2 (5 bases). Germline V gene sequence: CDR1 KGHSH, CDR2 LQKENI. V was cut by 6 bases and J by 0 bases, with 14 bases left in between. The CDR3 has 16 amino acids. The CDR3 DNA reads TGTGCCAGCTCGCCCCGGAGCGGCGCGAACACCGGGGAGCTGTTTTTT. The encoded protein is CASSPRSGANTGELFF.

The J gene is TRBJ1-1, the V gene TRBV6-5; unclear D gene. The germline gives CDR1 MNHEY, CDR2 SVGAGI. The CDR3 loop spans 15 amino acids. Trimming removed 6 bases at V and 1 base at J, with 15 bases between. CDR3 sequence reads: CASSGPTAANTEAFF. Here the CDR3 DNA reads TGTGCCAGCAGCGGCCCCACAGCCGCGAACACTGAAGCTTTCTTT.

Only a few counts were recorded for this clone. The rearrangement links TRBV28 to TRBJ2-3; 7 positions agree with TRBD2. This CDR3 has 12 residues. The germline V gene has CDR1 MDHEN and CDR2 SYDVKM. The junction had 8 bases not matched to a gene; V was cut back by 6 bases and J by 11 bases. The CDR3 bases are TGTGCCAGCAGGGGGGAGGGGTTTAGGCAGTATTTT. Its protein product is CASRGEGFRQYF.

The chain has TRBV6-5 and TRBJ2-7; tentative D call: TRBD1 (5 bases). This CDR3 has 13 residues. The germline V gene has CDR1 MNHEY and CDR2 SVGAGI. V was clipped by 7 bases and J by 0 bases, with 10 bases between them. In DNA form, the CDR3 reads TGTGCCAGCAACGCAGGGAACTCCTACGAGCAGTACTTC. It specifies CASNAGNSYEQYF.

The gene calls are TRBV5-6 and TRBJ1-2; D is ambiguous. This CDR3 contains 11 residues. CDR1 and CDR2 (germline): SGHDT, YYEEEE. The V and J ends lost 0 bases and 8 bases respectively, with 5 bases between them. The CDR3 region is CASSLVEGYTF. DNA of the CDR3: TGTGCCAGCAGCTTGGTTGAGGGCTACACCTTC.

The chain links TRBV12-3 or TRBV12-4 to TRBJ2-2, with D perhaps TRBD1 (6 bases). With 8 bases removed from V and 4 bases from J, the gap between germline ends came to 11 bases. The CDR3 is 13 amino acids. As DNA, the CDR3 is TGTGCCAGCCGAGGGGGACCCACCGGGGAGCTGTTTTTT. Translated: CASRGGPTGELFF.

V is TRBV7-2 and J is TRBJ2-7, with 10 positions matching TRBD1. The CDR3 runs to 15 residues. Germline CDR1 and CDR2: SGHTA and FQGNSA. J gave up 3 bases and V 2 bases, and 4 bases lay outside the gene matches. CDR3 in amino acids: CASSLYGTGVYEQYF. Written as DNA, the CDR3 is TGTGCCAGCAGCTTATATGGGACAGGGGTCTACGAGCAGTACTTC.

The chain recombines TRBV7-2 with TRBJ2-5; D unclear. The CDR3 has 15 amino acids. Trimming took 3 bases from V and 0 from J, leaving 11 bases between them. Germline CDR1 is SGHTA and CDR2 is FQGNSA. DNA for the CDR3: TGTGCCAGCAGCTTGAGCTCCCCGTACCAAGAGACCCAGTACTTC. This gives the protein CASSLSSPYQETQYF.

The V call is TRBV14, the J call TRBJ1-1; TRBD1 might be the D (6 bases). V gave up 1 base and J gave up 3 bases, with 12 bases separating them. The CDR3 sequence is 15 residues long. In germline, CDR1 is SGHDN, CDR2 FVKESK. The chain's CDR3 is CASSQVRGAYTEAFF. The CDR3 nucleotides read TGTGCCAGCAGCCAAGTCAGGGGAGCATACACTGAAGCTTTCTTT. The full variable domain, rest sourced from reference TRBV14 and TRBJ1-1, is EAGVTQFPSHSVIEKGQTVTLRCDPISGHDNLYWYRRVMGKEIKFLLHFVKESKQDESGMPNNRFLAERTGGTYSTLKVQPAELEDSGVYFCASSQVRGAYTEAFFGQGTRLTVV.

The chain is built from TRBV6-1 and TRBJ1-5; TRBD1 matches 7 bases. Unmatched junction bases numbered 11, after V lost 2 bases and J lost 7 bases. Germline V lookup: CDR1 MNHNS, CDR2 SASEGT. CDR3 length equals 16 residues. CDR3 in amino acids: CASSEMTGFGPQPQHF. The CDR3 bases are TGTGCCAGCAGTGAAATGACAGGGTTCGGGCCCCAGCCCCAGCATTTT.

The rearrangement uses TRBV6-1 and TRBJ2-5, with D possibly being TRBD1 (6 bases). Germline CDR1 MNHNS, CDR2 SASEGT. The CDR3 runs 17 residues. The V end was cut by 4 bases, the J end by 2 bases, with 20 bases between. The CDR3 nucleotides read TGTGCCAGCAGTGGCCCTGACCGGGACATACCACAAGAGACCCAGTACTTC. Translated, it gives CASSGPDRDIPQETQYF.

This clone was recorded only once. Written as DNA, the CDR3 is TGTGCCTGGAGTGTACGGACGGGGGGTTGGTCCAATGAGCAGTTCTTC. Translating gives CAWSVRTGGWSNEQFF. The chain joins TRBV30 to TRBJ2-1; 7 nucleotides agree with TRBD2. Per the germline V gene, CDR1 is GTSNPN and CDR2 is SVGIG (reference sequence). The ends lost 0 bases at V and 6 bases at J; junction bases unmatched: 11. The CDR3 runs to 16 residues.

This chain uses TRBV18 with TRBJ2-7; 8 bases fit TRBD1. Unmatched junction bases numbered 13, after V lost 3 bases and J lost 9 bases. This CDR3 has 15 amino acids. The germline gives CDR1 KGHSH, CDR2 LQKENI. CDR3 nucleotide sequence: TGTGCCAGCTCACCGAACTCACTTGAACAGGGGGTGCAGTACTTC. Protein: CASSPNSLEQGVQYF. Based on the CDR3 plus reference TRBV18 and TRBJ2-7, the full variable domain is NAGVMQNPRHLVRRRGQEARLRCSPMKGHSHVYWYRQLPEEGLKFMVYLQKENIIDESGMPKERFSAEFPKEGPSILRIQQVVRGDSAAYFCASSPNSLEQGVQYFGPGTRLTVT.

The CDR3 protein is CASSIGQNLLSYEQYF. In nucleotides, the CDR3 is TGTGCCAGCAGCATCGGACAGAACCTCCTCTCCTACGAGCAGTACTTC. The chain links TRBV5-8 to TRBJ2-7; TRBD1 might be the D (6 bases). V was shortened by 4 bases and J by 0 bases, with 17 bases between the two germline ends. In germline, CDR1 is SGHTS, CDR2 YDEGEE. The length of the CDR3 is 16 residues.